This T cell receptor beta chain was obtained from a study of T cells expressing NK-cell markers. In the study overall: HCMV serostatus: seven of eight sequenced donors positive, one negative.

About this clonotype itself: The antigen is unknown.

TCRdb reworked the 5' RACE reads into one entry per CDR3 protein, no DNA. In total, the table holds 550,000 or so distinct CDR3 sequences. The germline V gene encodes CDR1 LGHNA and CDR2 YSLEER. This CDR3 has 18 residues. General observations from the study: Five or six of the donors carried dominant NKG2C+ clonotypes that took up roughly 1.0-7.5% of their CD8+ T cells.

This TCR was sampled from a man aged 18 to 30 in good health. The chain combines TRBV4-3 with TRBJ2-3; as DNA is missing, the TRBD2 call by TCRdb cannot be tested. What was sequenced was blood T cells: a sorted CD56 or NKG2C T cell subset, CD4+ or CD8+ T cells, or bulk PBMC T cells (not recorded which). The CDR3: CASSQASGRVIGTDTQYF.